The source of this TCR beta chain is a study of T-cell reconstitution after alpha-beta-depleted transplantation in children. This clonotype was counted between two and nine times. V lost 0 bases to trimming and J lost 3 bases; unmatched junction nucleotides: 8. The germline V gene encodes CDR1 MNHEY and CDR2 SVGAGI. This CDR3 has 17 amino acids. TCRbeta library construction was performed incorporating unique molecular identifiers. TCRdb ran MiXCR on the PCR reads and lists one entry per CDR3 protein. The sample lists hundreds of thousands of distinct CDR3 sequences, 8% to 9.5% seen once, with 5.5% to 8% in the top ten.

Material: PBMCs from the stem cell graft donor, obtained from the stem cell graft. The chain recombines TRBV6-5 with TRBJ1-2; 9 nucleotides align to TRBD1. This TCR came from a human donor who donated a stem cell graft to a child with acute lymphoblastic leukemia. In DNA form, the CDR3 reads TGTGCCAGCAGTTACTCCTACAGGGGGCAGGATGACTATGGCTACACCTTC. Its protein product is CASSYSYRGQDDYGYTF.